The TCR beta chain under discussion was sequenced for a study of cytomegalovirus exposure and HLA in healthy donors. Researchers ran the PCR with 60 Vbeta and 13 Jbeta primers. Profiling relied on immunoSEQ multiplex PCR, and the TCRdb table lists in-frame clones only, not all of them. The sample has about 200,000 clones, and its top ten clones hold 0.74%. This CDR3 is 12 amino acids long. V lost 6 bases and J 5 bases, leaving 10 bases between the germline ends. The germline CDR1 and CDR2 sequences are KGHSH and LQKENI. The chain joins TRBV18 to TRBJ1-1; D gene ambiguous. Material: PBMCs. This receptor was identified in a boy aged 5-17 years in good health and CMV-seronegative. The CDR3: CASSPLETEAFF. The CDR3 DNA reads TGTGCCAGCTCCCCCTTAGAAACTGAAGCTTTCTTT.